This TCR beta chain derives from a study of response to subunit inactivated influenza vaccine. V shed 5 bases, J shed 6 bases, and the junction held 6 bases outside the gene matches. The CDR3 contains 15 residues. One entry per CDR3 protein, called by TCRdb with MiXCR from the RT-PCR reads. The data hold 530,000 or so distinct CDR3 sequences, with around 11% observed a single time. The gene calls are TRBV12-3 or TRBV12-4 and TRBJ2-2, with 10 bases identical to TRBD2. Sequences were derived from PBMCs from blood, sampled on the day of vaccination. This TCR derives from a man aged 45-65 years who received an inactivated influenza vaccine. The CDR3 DNA follows: TGTGCCAGCAGTGGAGAGCGGGGGGGCCCCGGGGAGCTGTTTTTT. Its translation is CASSGERGGPGELFF.